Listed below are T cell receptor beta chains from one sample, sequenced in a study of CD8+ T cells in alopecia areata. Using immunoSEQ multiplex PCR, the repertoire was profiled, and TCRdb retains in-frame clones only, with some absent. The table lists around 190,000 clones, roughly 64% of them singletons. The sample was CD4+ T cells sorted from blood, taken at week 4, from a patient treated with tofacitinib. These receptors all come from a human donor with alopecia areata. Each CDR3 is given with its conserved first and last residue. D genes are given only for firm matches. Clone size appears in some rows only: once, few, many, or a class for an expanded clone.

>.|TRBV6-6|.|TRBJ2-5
CASSYLETQYF
TGTGCCAGCAGTTACTTAGAGACCCAGTACTTC
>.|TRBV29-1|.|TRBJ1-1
CSVRLFNTEAFF
TGCAGCGTACGACTGTTTAACACTGAAGCTTTCTTT
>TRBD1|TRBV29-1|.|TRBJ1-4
CSASLDRLGEKLFF
TGCAGCGCCTCACTGGACAGGCTGGGGGAAAAACTGTTTTTT
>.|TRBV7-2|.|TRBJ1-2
CASSLGAEQYGYTF
TGTGCCAGCAGCTTAGGGGCAGAGCAATATGGCTACACCTTC
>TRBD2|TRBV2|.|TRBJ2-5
CASSGLAGEGETQYF
TGTGCCAGCAGTGGACTAGCGGGGGAGGGAGAGACCCAGTACTTC
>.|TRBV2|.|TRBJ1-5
CASSLDSNQPQHF
TGTGCCAGCAGTCTGGATAGCAATCAGCCCCAGCATTTT
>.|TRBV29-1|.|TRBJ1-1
CSVGFLRPEAFF
TGCAGCGTTGGGTTCTTGCGGCCTGAAGCTTTCTTT
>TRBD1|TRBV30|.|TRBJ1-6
CAWTDRASSPLHF
TGTGCCTGGACCGACAGGGCCAGTTCACCCCTCCACTTT
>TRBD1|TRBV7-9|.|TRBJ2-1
CASSPGQGYNEQFF
TGTGCCAGCAGCCCGGGACAGGGATACAATGAGCAGTTCTTC
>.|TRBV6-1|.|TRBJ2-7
CAILPSTGNYEQYF
TGTGCCATCCTCCCTTCGACGGGGAACTACGAGCAGTACTTC
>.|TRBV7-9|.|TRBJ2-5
CASSSKSPLDETQYF
TGTGCCAGCAGCTCCAAGAGTCCATTGGATGAGACCCAGTACTTC
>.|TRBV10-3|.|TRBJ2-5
CAISDSTGFETQYF
TGTGCCATCAGTGATTCCACGGGGTTCGAGACCCAGTACTTC
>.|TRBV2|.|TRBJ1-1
CASSEYWGSAEAFF
TGTGCCAGCAGTGAATATTGGGGATCGGCTGAAGCTTTCTTT
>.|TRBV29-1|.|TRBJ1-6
CSVQEQGINSPLHF
TGCAGCGTTCAGGAACAGGGAATCAATTCACCCCTCCACTTT
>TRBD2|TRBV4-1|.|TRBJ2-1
CASSQVGGSSYNEQFF
TGCGCCAGCAGCCAAGTCGGGGGGAGCTCCTACAATGAGCAGTTCTTC
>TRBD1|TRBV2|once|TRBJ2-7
CASSDGTGNYEQYF
TGTGCCAGCAGTGACGGGACAGGGAACTACGAGCAGTACTTC
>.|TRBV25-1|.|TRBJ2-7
CASSHSSYEQYF
TGTGCCAGCAGTCATAGCTCCTACGAGCAGTACTTC
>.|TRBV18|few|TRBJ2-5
CASSPSGAYRSETQYF
TGTGCCAGCTCACCATCCGGCGCATATCGGTCAGAGACCCAGTACTTC
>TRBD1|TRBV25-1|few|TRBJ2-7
CASSEKGTGTGEQYF
TGTGCCAGCAGTGAAAAAGGGACAGGGACCGGAGAGCAGTACTTC
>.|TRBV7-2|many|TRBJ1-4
CASSLEGLGKLFF
TGTGCCAGCAGCTTAGAAGGTTTAGGAAAACTGTTTTTT
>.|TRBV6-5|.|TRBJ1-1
CASSSPGLYTEAFF
TGTGCCAGCAGTTCCCCCGGGCTCTACACTGAAGCTTTCTTT
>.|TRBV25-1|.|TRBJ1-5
CASSGTNNQPQHF
TGTGCCAGCTCCGGGACAAACAATCAGCCCCAGCATTTT
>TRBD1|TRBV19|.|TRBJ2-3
CASRDRGRRSTDTQYF
TGTGCCAGCCGGGACAGGGGAAGGAGGAGCACAGATACGCAGTATTTT
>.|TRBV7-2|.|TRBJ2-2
CASSSTRNTGELFF
TGTGCCAGCAGCTCTACTAGGAACACCGGGGAGCTGTTTTTT
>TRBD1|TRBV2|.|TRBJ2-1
CASDEGAYNEQFF
TGTGCCAGCGATGAGGGGGCTTACAATGAGCAGTTCTTC